This T cell receptor beta chain is drawn from a study of graft-versus-host responses after intestinal transplantation. CDR1 and CDR2 (germline): SEHNR, FQNEAQ (reference sequence). The CDR3 is 15 amino acids. V shed 4 bases and J shed 2 bases, with 14 bases lying between them. The repertoire was sequenced with immunoSEQ multiplex PCR; TCRdb's copy has only in-frame clones and lacks some. In the table there are tens of thousands of clones, roughly 90% of which are singletons. Material: bone marrow, obtained roughly 110 weeks after intestinal transplantation. The rearrangement uses TRBV7-9 and TRBJ1-1; D is possibly TRBD1 (5 bases). The source is a human patient who received an intestinal transplant, so some T cells may come from the graft donor. CDR3 region: CASSSLGTVNTEAFF. DNA for the CDR3: TGTGCCAGCAGCTCCCTCGGGACCGTTAACACTGAAGCTTTCTTT.